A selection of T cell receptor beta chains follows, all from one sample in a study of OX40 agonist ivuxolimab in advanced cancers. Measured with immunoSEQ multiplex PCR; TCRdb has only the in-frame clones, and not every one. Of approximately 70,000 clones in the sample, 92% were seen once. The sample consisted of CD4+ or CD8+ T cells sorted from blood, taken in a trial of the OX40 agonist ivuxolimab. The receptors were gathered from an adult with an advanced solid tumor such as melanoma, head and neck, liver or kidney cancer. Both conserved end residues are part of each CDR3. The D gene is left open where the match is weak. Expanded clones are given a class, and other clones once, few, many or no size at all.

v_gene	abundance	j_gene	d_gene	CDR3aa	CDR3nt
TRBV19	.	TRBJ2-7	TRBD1	CASSIARGHYEQYF	TGTGCCAGTAGTATCGCCAGGGGGCACTACGAGCAGTACTTC
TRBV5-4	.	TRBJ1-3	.	CAVRDNYSGNTIYF	TGTGCCGTACGGGACAACTACTCTGGAAACACCATATATTTT
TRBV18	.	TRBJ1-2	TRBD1	CASSPMAGGPYGYTF	TGTGCCAGCTCACCTATGGCAGGGGGCCCCTATGGCTACACCTTC
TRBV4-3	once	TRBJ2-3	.	CASSRTRVSTDTQYF	TGCGCCAGCAGCCGGACCAGGGTTAGCACAGATACGCAGTATTTT
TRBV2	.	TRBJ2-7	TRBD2	CASSEGLAGVYEQYF	TGTGCCAGCAGTGAAGGACTAGCGGGAGTCTACGAGCAGTACTTC
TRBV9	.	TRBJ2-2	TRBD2	CASSVDLAENTGELFF	TGTGCCAGCAGCGTAGATCTAGCGGAGAACACCGGGGAGCTGTTTTTT
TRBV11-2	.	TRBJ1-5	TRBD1	CASSAGTGVQPQHF	TGTGCCAGCAGCGCAGGGACAGGGGTTCAGCCCCAGCATTTT
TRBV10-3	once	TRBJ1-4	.	CAIKSPTNEKLFF	TGTGCCATCAAGTCCCCAACTAATGAAAAACTGTTTTTT
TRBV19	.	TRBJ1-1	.	CASTVVGNTEAFF	TGTGCCAGTACCGTTGTAGGGAACACTGAAGCTTTCTTT
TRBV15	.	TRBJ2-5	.	CATSRHHRAQETQYF	TGTGCCACCAGCAGGCACCACAGGGCCCAAGAGACCCAGTACTTC
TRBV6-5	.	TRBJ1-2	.	CASSQSIGIYGYTF	TGTGCCAGCAGTCAGTCAATAGGGATCTATGGCTACACCTTC
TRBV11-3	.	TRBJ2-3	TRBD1	CASSSRTGSNTQYF	TGTGCCAGCAGCTCGCGGACAGGCAGCAATACGCAGTATTTT
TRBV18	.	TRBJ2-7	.	CASSPRARGSYEQYF	TGTGCCAGCTCACCACGGGCCAGGGGTTCCTACGAGCAGTACTTC
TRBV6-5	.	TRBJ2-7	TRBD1	CASNNGQVGNYEQYF	TGTGCCAGCAACAACGGACAGGTTGGTAACTACGAGCAGTACTTC
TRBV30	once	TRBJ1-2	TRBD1	CAWSTGGKGYTF	TGTGCCTGGAGTACAGGGGGCAAGGGCTACACCTTC
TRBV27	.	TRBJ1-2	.	CASSLGYGNYGYTF	TGTGCCAGCAGTTTAGGGTACGGGAACTATGGCTACACCTTC
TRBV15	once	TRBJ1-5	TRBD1	CATSRDLTGNQPQHF	TGTGCCACCAGCAGAGATCTGACAGGGAATCAGCCCCAGCATTTT
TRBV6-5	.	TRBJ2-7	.	CASTYRLDGEQYF	TGTGCCAGCACCTACAGACTAGATGGGGAGCAGTACTTC
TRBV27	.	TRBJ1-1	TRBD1	CASSARQGVTEAFF	TGTGCCAGCAGTGCCCGACAGGGTGTCACTGAAGCTTTCTTT
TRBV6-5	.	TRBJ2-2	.	CASSQGGLGGELFF	TGTGCCAGCAGTCAAGGAGGTCTTGGGGGGGAGCTGTTTTTT
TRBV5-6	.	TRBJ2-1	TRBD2	CASSLVSGYEQFF	TGTGCCAGCAGCTTGGTTAGCGGGTATGAGCAGTTCTTC
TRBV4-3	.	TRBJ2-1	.	CASSQDRYEQFF	TGCGCCAGCAGCCAAGATCGGTATGAGCAGTTCTTC
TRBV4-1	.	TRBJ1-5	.	CASSHSDGYSNQPQHF	TGCGCCAGCAGCCATTCCGACGGTTATAGCAATCAGCCCCAGCATTTT
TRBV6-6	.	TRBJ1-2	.	CASSYSTVGRDYGYTF	TGTGCCAGCAGTTACTCGACGGTGGGAAGGGACTATGGCTACACCTTC
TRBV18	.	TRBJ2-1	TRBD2	CASSPPLLAVNEQFF	TGTGCCAGCTCACCACCTCTACTAGCGGTCAATGAGCAGTTCTTC
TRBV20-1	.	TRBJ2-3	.	CSAVNPDTQYF	TGCAGTGCTGTCAACCCAGATACGCAGTATTTT
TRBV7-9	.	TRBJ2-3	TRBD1	CASSSRDRFTDTQYF	TGTGCCAGCAGCTCCCGGGACAGATTCACAGATACGCAGTATTTT
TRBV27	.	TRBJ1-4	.	CASTSQTGTNEKLFF	TGTGCCAGCACCTCTCAGACGGGAACTAATGAAAAACTGTTTTTT
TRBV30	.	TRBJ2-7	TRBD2	CAWSGLAPYEQYF	TGTGCCTGGAGTGGACTAGCCCCGTACGAGCAGTACTTC
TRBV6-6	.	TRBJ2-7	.	CASSPTGYEQYF	TGTGCCAGCAGTCCGACGGGCTACGAGCAGTACTTC
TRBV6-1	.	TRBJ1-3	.	CASSLLDSSGNTIYF	TGTGCCAGCAGTCTCCTCGACAGTTCTGGAAACACCATATATTTT
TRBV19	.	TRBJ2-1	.	CASNAAPSYNEQFF	TGTGCCAGTAATGCGGCCCCCTCCTACAATGAGCAGTTCTTC
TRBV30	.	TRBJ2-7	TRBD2	CAWRGLAGIVYEQYF	TGTGCCTGGAGAGGACTAGCGGGAATCGTCTACGAGCAGTACTTC
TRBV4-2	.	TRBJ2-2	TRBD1	CASTQGGGQGSTGELFF	TGTGCCAGCACCCAAGGAGGCGGACAGGGAAGCACCGGGGAGCTGTTTTTT
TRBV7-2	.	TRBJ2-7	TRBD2	CASSLARTSGSFYEQYF	TGTGCCAGCAGCTTAGCAAGGACTAGCGGGAGTTTCTACGAGCAGTACTTC
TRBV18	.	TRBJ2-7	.	CASSPNGEPGREQYF	TGTGCCAGCTCACCAAACGGAGAACCAGGGCGCGAGCAGTACTTC
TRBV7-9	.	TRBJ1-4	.	CASSLQGPAEKLFF	TGTGCCAGCAGCTTACAGGGACCGGCTGAAAAACTGTTTTTT
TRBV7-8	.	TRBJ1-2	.	CASSSKEVGGYTF	TGTGCCAGCAGCTCAAAAGAGGTCGGAGGCTACACCTTC
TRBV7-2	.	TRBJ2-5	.	CASSEDWNQETQYF	TGTGCCAGCAGCGAGGACTGGAATCAAGAGACCCAGTACTTC
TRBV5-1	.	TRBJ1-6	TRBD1	CASSEDPGGSNSPLHF	TGCGCCAGCAGTGAAGACCCAGGGGGGTCGAATTCACCCCTCCACTTT
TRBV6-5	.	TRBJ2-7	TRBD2	CASRYGTSGDYEQYF	TGTGCCAGCAGGTACGGGACTAGCGGAGACTACGAGCAGTACTTC
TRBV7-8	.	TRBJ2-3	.	CASSPGTSGTDTQYF	TGTGCCAGCAGCCCGGGGACGAGTGGCACAGATACGCAGTATTTT
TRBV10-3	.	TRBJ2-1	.	CAISLQTYNEQFF	TGTGCCATCAGCCTGCAGACTTACAATGAGCAGTTCTTC
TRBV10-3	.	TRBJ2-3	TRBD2	CAISSPFTGGSTDTQYF	TGTGCCATCAGTTCCCCTTTTACGGGAGGTAGCACAGATACGCAGTATTTT
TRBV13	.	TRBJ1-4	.	CASSTHADLQGEKLFF	TGTGCCAGCAGCACCCACGCGGACCTACAGGGAGAAAAACTGTTTTTT
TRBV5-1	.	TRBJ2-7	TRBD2	CASSVGGSSYEQYF	TGCGCCAGCAGCGTCGGGGGGAGCTCCTACGAGCAGTACTTC
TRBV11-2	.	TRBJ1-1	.	CASSLSTGGNTEAFF	TGTGCCAGCAGCTTATCAACAGGAGGGAACACTGAAGCTTTCTTT
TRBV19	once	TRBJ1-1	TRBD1	CASSTSGGGYTEAFF	TGTGCCAGTAGTACCTCGGGAGGGGGCTACACTGAAGCTTTCTTT